A single sample is the source of the 14 T cell receptor beta chains below, sequenced in a study of PD-L1 blockade in urothelial cancer. The protocol was immunoSEQ multiplex PCR, while the TCRdb copy is restricted to in-frame clones and leaves out a portion. Among about 86,000 clones listed, 85% were seen once. The time point denotes: pretreatment peripheral blood. The sample was PBMCs, taken around atezolizumab (anti-PD-L1) treatment. The receptors were gathered from a man aged 55 to 70 with urothelial cancer.

The CDR3 DNA reads as TGTGCCATCAGGCCCGGGACAGCTGAAGAGACCCAGTACTTC. Translation gives CAIRPGTAEETQYF. V is TRBV10-3 and J is TRBJ2-5; 7 bases align to TRBD1. The ends lost 6 bases at V and 3 bases at J; junction bases unmatched: 7. Germline CDR1 is ENHRY and CDR2 is SYGVKD. The CDR3 has 14 amino acids.

The chain combines TRBV7-3 with TRBJ2-2; D perhaps matches TRBD2 (6 bases). CDR1 is SGHTA and CDR2 is FQGTGA in the germline V gene. This CDR3 contains 16 residues. Trimming took off 2 bases at V and 6 bases at J, with 16 bases between the two ends. CDR3 sequence: CASSLLSGAISGELFF. The CDR3 DNA follows: TGTGCCAGCAGCTTACTCTCGGGAGCGATTTCCGGGGAGCTGTTTTTT.

The table lists this clone with a count of one. The gene calls are TRBV7-6 and TRBJ2-5; tentatively, D is TRBD1 (9 bases). CDR1 is SGHVS, CDR2 FNYEAQ, per germline. This CDR3 is 18 amino acids long. Trimming left V 5 bases short and J 5 bases short, with 27 bases between. As DNA, the CDR3 is TGTGCCAGCAGCACGGACAGGGGAGGGAGCGGGAGAAGCGAGACCCAGTACTTC. Its protein product is CASSTDRGGSGRSETQYF.

The V call is TRBV4-2, the J call TRBJ1-5; D gene unclear. Trimming pared 1 base from V and 4 bases from J, leaving 5 bases between. CDR1 LGHNA and CDR2 YNFKEQ come from the germline V gene. The CDR3 runs 13 residues. The DNA of the CDR3 is TGTGCCAGCAGCCAAGGGGAGAATCAGCCCCAGCATTTT. It specifies CASSQGENQPQHF.

The V and J genes are TRBV29-1 and TRBJ2-3; the D gene is possibly TRBD2 (7 bases). Germline-derived CDR1 and CDR2 are SQVTM and ANQGSEA. V was pared by 7 bases and J by 4 bases, with 30 bases between. The CDR3 loop spans 18 amino acids. The CDR3 DNA sequence: TGCAGCGGAGGGGACCGGCTAGCGGCCGGGGGGCGTGCAGATACGCAGTATTTT. It is translated as CSGGDRLAAGGRADTQYF.

The chain employs TRBV11-3 and TRBJ2-7; D is unresolved. The CDR3 consists of 13 residues. Per germline, CDR1 SGHNT and CDR2 YENEEA. With 6 bases removed from V and 4 bases from J, the gap between germline ends came to 13 bases. CDR3 nucleotide sequence: TGTGCCAGCAGTAAGCGTCCAGATTACGAGCAGTACTTC. It specifies CASSKRPDYEQYF.

The rearrangement uses TRBV10-1 and TRBJ1-6, with D maybe TRBD1 (6 bases). The germline V gene has CDR1 WNHNN and CDR2 SYGVQD (reference sequence). CDR3 length: 17 amino acids. The V and J ends lost 0 bases and 5 bases respectively, with 14 bases between them. This CDR3 reads CASSESETGKNNSPLHF. CDR3 coding DNA: TGCGCCAGCAGTGAGTCCGAAACAGGGAAAAATAATTCACCCCTCCACTTT.

CDR3 DNA sequence: TGCGCCAGCAGCCAAGAGACTAGCGGGTTCTATGAGCAGTTCTTC. Its translation: CASSQETSGFYEQFF. This chain uses TRBV4-1 with TRBJ2-1; 10 bases fit TRBD2. The ends lost 0 bases at V and 8 bases at J; junction bases unmatched: 4. The CDR3 extends over 15 amino acids. Germline loops: CDR1 MGHRA, CDR2 YSYEKL.

The V and J genes are TRBV19 and TRBJ2-7, with 9 bases matching TRBD1. This CDR3 contains 15 residues. V trimming: 5 bases; J trimming: 0 bases; junction bases outside the gene matches: 5. Per germline, CDR1 LNHDA and CDR2 SQIVND (reference sequence). In DNA form, the CDR3 reads TGTGCCAGTAGTGTACGGGACAGGGCCTCCTACGAGCAGTACTTC. Translated, it gives CASSVRDRASYEQYF.

This sequence joins TRBV6-5 and TRBJ2-7, with TRBD1 identical over 10 bases. CDR1 is MNHEY, CDR2 SVGAGI, per germline. The CDR3 consists of 14 residues. V shed 4 bases, J shed 4 bases, and the junction held 4 bases outside the gene matches. CDR3 amino acids: CASSLGQGWYEQYF. CDR3 sequence (DNA): TGTGCCAGCAGTTTGGGACAGGGGTGGTACGAGCAGTACTTC.

The gene calls are TRBV6-1 and TRBJ1-6; 11 bases map to TRBD1. The ends lost 1 base at V and 7 bases at J; junction bases unmatched: 0. CDR1 and CDR2 (germline): MNHNS, SASEGT. CDR3 length: 15 amino acids. CDR3 loop: CASSEGDRGNSPLHF. CDR3 coding DNA: TGTGCCAGCAGTGAAGGGGACAGGGGGAATTCACCCCTCCACTTT.

V and J are TRBV28 and TRBJ1-2; D uncertain. In germline, CDR1 is MDHEN, CDR2 SYDVKM. The CDR3 spans 11 residues. V was clipped by 6 bases and J by 7 bases, with 9 bases between them. CDR3 sequence (DNA): TGTGCCAGCAGCCACTTTGGTGGCTACACCTTC. Protein sequence: CASSHFGGYTF.

The chain employs TRBV28 and TRBJ1-2, with 10 bases lining up with TRBD1. V lost 0 bases, J lost 5 bases, and 3 bases stayed unmatched. CDR1 is MDHEN and CDR2 is SYDVKM in the germline V gene. The CDR3 has 15 amino acids. The CDR3 here is CASSLWTGGRYGYTF. For the CDR3, the DNA is TGTGCCAGCAGTTTATGGACAGGGGGCCGGTATGGCTACACCTTC.

This sequence joins TRBV5-8 and TRBJ2-3; D perhaps matches TRBD2 (6 bases). The CDR3 runs 13 residues. V was cut by 0 bases and J by 9 bases, with 11 bases left in between. CDR1 is SGHTS and CDR2 is YDEGEE in the germline V gene. CDR3 coding DNA: TGTGCCAGCAGCTTGGTCCCCCGGGAGACGCAGTATTTT. As protein: CASSLVPRETQYF.